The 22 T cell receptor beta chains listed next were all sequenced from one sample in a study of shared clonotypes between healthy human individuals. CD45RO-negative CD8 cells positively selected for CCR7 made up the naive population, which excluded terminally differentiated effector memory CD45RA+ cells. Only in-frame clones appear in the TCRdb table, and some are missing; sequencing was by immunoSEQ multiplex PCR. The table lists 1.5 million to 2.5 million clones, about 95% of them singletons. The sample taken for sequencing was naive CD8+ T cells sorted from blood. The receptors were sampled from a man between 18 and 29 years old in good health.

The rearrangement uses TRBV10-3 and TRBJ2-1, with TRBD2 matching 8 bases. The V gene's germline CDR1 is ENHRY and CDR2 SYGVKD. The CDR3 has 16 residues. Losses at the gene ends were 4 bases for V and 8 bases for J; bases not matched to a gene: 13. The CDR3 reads CAISGEVQRESDEQFF. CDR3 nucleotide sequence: TGTGCCATCAGTGGGGAGGTACAGCGGGAGAGCGATGAGCAGTTCTTC.

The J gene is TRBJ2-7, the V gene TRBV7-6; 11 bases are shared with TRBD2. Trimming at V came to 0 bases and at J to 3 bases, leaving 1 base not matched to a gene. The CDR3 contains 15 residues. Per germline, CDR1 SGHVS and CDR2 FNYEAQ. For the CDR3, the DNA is TGTGCCAGCAGCTTAGCCCTAGCGGGGGGCTACGAGCAGTACTTC. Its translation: CASSLALAGGYEQYF.

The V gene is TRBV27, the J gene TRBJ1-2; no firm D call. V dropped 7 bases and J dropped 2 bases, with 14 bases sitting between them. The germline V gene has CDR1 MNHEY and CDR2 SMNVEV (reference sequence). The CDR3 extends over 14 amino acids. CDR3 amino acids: CASNEAGLNYGYTF. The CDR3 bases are TGTGCCAGCAATGAGGCAGGCCTAAACTATGGCTACACCTTC.

The CDR3 nucleotides read TGTGCCATCGACAGGGGGCGCTACGAGCAGTACTTC. Translating it yields CAIDRGRYEQYF. The chain employs TRBV10-3 and TRBJ2-7; 10 bases match TRBD1. CDR1 ENHRY and CDR2 SYGVKD come from the germline V gene. This CDR3 is built from 12 residues. V trimming: 8 bases; J trimming: 3 bases; junction bases outside the gene matches: 1.

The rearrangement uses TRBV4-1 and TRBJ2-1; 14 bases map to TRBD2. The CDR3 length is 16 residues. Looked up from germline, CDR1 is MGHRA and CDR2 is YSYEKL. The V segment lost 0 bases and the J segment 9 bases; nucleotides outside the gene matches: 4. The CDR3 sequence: CASSQEGLAGVGEQFF. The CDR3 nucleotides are TGCGCCAGCAGCCAAGAGGGACTAGCGGGAGTTGGTGAGCAGTTCTTC.

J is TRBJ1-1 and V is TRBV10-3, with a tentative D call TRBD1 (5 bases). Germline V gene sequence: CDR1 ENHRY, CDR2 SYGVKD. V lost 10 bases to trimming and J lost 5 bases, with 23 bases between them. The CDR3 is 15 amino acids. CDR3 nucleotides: TGTGCCAGCTCGCACCCTCAGGGAATTCGGACTGAAGCTTTCTTT. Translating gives CASSHPQGIRTEAFF.

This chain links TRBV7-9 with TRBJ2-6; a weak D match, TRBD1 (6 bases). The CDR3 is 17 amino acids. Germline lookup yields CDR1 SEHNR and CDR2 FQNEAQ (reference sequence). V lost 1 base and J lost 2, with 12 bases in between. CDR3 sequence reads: CASSLVIDRTGANVLTF. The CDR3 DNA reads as TGTGCCAGCAGCTTAGTTATCGACAGGACTGGGGCCAACGTCCTGACTTTC.

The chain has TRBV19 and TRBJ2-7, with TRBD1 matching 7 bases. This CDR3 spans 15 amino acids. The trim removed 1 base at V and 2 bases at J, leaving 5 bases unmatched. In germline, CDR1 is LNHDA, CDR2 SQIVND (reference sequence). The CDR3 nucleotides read TGTGCCAGTAGTATAGCTGACAGGGTTCCCTACGAGCAGTACTTC. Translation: CASSIADRVPYEQYF.

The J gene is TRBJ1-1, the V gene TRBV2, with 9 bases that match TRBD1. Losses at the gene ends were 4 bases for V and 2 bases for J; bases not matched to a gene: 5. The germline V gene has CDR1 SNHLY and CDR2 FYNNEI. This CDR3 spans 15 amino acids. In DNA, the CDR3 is TGTGCCAGCAGTGTTGGACAGGGGCTTAACACTGAAGCTTTCTTT. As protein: CASSVGQGLNTEAFF.

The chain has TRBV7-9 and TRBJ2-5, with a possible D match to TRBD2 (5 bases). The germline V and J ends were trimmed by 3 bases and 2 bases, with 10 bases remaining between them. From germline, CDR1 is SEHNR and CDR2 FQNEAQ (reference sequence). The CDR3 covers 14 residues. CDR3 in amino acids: CASSLKDSQETQYF. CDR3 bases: TGTGCCAGCAGCTTGAAGGACTCTCAAGAGACCCAGTACTTC.

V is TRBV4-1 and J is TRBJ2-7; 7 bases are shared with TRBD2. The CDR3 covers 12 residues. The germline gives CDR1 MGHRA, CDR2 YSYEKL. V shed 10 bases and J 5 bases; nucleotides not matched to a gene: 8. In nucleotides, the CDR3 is TGCGCCACCGGGGAGGGTGGCCACGAGCAGTACTTC. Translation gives CATGEGGHEQYF.

Written as DNA, the CDR3 is TGCGCCAGCAGCCACGTAAGGGGAGGGGGGCAAGAGACCCAGTACTTC. Amino acid sequence: CASSHVRGGGQETQYF. This rearrangement joins TRBV4-1 to TRBJ2-5, with a possible D match to TRBD2 (7 bases). Trimming took 3 bases from V and 2 from J, leaving 16 bases between them. The CDR3 sequence is 16 residues long. In germline, CDR1 is MGHRA, CDR2 YSYEKL.

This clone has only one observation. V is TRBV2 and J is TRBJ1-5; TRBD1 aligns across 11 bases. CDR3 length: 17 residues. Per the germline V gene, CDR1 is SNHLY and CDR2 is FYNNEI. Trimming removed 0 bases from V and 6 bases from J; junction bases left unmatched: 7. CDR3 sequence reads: CASSEAFTGTGGQPQHF. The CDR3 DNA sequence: TGTGCCAGCAGTGAAGCATTTACTGGGACAGGGGGTCAGCCCCAGCATTTT.

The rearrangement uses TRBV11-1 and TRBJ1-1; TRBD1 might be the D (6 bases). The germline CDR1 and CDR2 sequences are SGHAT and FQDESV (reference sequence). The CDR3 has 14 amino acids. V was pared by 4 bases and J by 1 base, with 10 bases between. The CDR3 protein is CASSWEGENTEAFF. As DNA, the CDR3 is TGTGCCAGCAGCTGGGAGGGGGAGAACACTGAAGCTTTCTTT.

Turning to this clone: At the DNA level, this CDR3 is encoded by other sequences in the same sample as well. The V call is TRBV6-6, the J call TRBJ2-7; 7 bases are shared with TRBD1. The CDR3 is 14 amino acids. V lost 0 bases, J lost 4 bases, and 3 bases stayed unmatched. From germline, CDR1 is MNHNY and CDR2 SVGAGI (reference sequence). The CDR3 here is CASSYSGGQYEQYF. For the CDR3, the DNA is TGTGCCAGCAGTTACTCAGGGGGCCAATACGAGCAGTACTTC.

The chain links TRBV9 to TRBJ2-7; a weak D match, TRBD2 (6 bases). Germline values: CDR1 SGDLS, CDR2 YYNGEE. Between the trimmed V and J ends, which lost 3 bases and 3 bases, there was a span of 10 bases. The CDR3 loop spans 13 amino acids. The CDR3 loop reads CASSGSGGYEQYF. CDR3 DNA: TGTGCCAGCAGCGGTAGCGGTGGCTACGAGCAGTACTTC.

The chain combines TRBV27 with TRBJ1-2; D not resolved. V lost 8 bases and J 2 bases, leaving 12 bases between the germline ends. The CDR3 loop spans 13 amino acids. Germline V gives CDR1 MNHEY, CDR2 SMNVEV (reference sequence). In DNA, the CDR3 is TGTGCCAGCGGACCCGGACGGAACTATGGCTACACCTTC. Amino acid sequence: CASGPGRNYGYTF.

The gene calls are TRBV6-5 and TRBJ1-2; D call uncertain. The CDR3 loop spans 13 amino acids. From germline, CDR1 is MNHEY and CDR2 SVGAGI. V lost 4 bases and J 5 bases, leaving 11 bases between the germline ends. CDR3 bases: TGTGCCAGCAGTTTCCACCTCAGTTATGGCTACACCTTC. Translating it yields CASSFHLSYGYTF.

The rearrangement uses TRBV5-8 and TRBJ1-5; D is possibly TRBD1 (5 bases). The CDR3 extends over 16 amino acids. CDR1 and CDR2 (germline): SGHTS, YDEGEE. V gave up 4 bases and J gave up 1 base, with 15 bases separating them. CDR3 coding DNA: TGTGCCAGCAGCCCCTTTGGGGCTTTGAGCAATCAGCCCCAGCATTTT. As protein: CASSPFGALSNQPQHF.

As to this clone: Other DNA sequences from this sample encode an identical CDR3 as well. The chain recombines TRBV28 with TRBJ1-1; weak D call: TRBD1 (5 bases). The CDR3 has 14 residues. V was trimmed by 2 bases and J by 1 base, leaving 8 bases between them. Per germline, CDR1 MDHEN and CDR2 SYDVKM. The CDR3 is CASSLQGENTEAFF. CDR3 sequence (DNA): TGTGCCAGCAGTTTACAGGGCGAGAACACTGAAGCTTTCTTT.

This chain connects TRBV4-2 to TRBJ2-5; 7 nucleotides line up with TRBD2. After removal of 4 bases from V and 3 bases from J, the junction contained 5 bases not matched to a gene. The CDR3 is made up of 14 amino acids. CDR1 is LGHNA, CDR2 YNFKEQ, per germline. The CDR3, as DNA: TGTGCCAGCAGCCCTGGACTAGTTGAAGAGACCCAGTACTTC. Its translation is CASSPGLVEETQYF.

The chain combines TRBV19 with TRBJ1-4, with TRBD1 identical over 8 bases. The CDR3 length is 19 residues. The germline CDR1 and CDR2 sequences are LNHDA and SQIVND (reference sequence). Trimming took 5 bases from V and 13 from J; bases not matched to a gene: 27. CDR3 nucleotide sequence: TGTGCCAGTAGTTTCCTGTTCCCGGGACAGGTTGCTACGGGCACTGGACTGTTTTTT. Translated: CASSFLFPGQVATGTGLFF.